These 32 T cell receptor beta chains share one sample of origin, sequenced in a study of CD8 T cells in ankylosing spondylitis. MiXCR, run by TCRdb on the 5' RACE reads, gives a single entry per CDR3 protein. The table shows 300,000 to 350,000 distinct CDR3 sequences, with around a tenth occurring only once. The sequenced sample consisted of blood, either unsorted or a sorted T cell fraction (not recorded which). The receptors come from a female donor with ankylosing spondylitis or in good health (not recorded which).

This clonotype was picked up a small number of times. The gene calls are TRBV11-2 and TRBJ2-1; either TRBD1 or TRBD2 may supply D (5 bases each). The germline V and J ends were trimmed by 1 base and 10 bases, with 11 bases remaining between them. Per the germline V gene, CDR1 is SGHAT and CDR2 is FQNNGV. The CDR3 is 13 amino acids. CDR3 in DNA: TGTGCCAGCAGCTTAGTTGTAGGGGAGGAGCAGTTCTTC. Amino acid sequence: CASSLVVGEEQFF.

This clonotype was observed a few times. The J gene is TRBJ2-3, the V gene TRBV27; possibly TRBD1 or TRBD2 for D (5 bases each). Trimming cost V 6 bases and J 7 bases, with 20 bases left between them. CDR1 is MNHEY and CDR2 is SMNVEV in the germline V gene (reference sequence). CDR3 length equals 15 residues. Here the CDR3 reads CASSLRDGSRYTQYF. The CDR3 coding sequence is TGTGCCAGCAGCCTCCGGGACGGATCCAGATATACGCAGTATTTT.

This clonotype was recorded at least ten times. The chain recombines TRBV27 with TRBJ1-2; TRBD1 aligns across 8 bases. CDR3 size: 13 residues. The V gene end was trimmed by 5 bases and the J gene end by 2 bases; junction bases not matched to a gene: 1. Germline V gene data show CDR1 as MNHEY and CDR2 as SMNVEV (reference sequence). This CDR3 is CASSRTGNYGYTF. The CDR3 DNA reads as TGTGCCAGCAGTCGGACAGGGAACTATGGCTACACCTTC.

The table lists this clonotype with many counts. This chain links TRBV29-1 with TRBJ2-3; a possible D gene is TRBD1 (5 bases). The CDR3 runs to 10 residues. The germline CDR1 and CDR2 sequences are SQVTM and ANQGSEA. Trimming left V 3 bases short and J 13 bases short, with 11 bases between. The DNA for the CDR3 is TGCAGCGTTGAGTTCGTAGGGGAGTATTTT. It encodes CSVEFVGEYF.

The V call is TRBV11-2, the J call TRBJ2-6; D could derive from TRBD1 or TRBD2 (5 bases each). Germline V CDR1 and CDR2: SGHAT, FQNNGV. Between the trimmed V and J ends, which lost 5 bases and 1 base, there was a span of 18 bases. The CDR3 totals 18 residues. CDR3 coding DNA: TGTGCCAGCAGCCTTAGGGACGGATTAAGGTCTGGGGCCAACGTCCTGACTTTC. This translates into CASSLRDGLRSGANVLTF.

At least ten counts were recorded for this clonotype. The rearrangement uses TRBV5-1 and TRBJ2-3, with D perhaps TRBD1 or TRBD2 (6 bases each). The CDR3 extends over 16 amino acids. The V and J ends lost 7 bases and 1 base respectively, with 19 bases between them. The V gene's germline CDR1 is SGHRS and CDR2 YFSETQ. The CDR3 DNA sequence: TGCGCCAGCTCTCCGTGGGGGGCCCCAGGCACAGATACGCAGTATTTT. This codes for CASSPWGAPGTDTQYF.

This clonotype was detected ten times or more. V is TRBV5-1 and J is TRBJ1-1; TRBD1 aligns across 12 bases. The V gene's germline CDR1 is SGHRS and CDR2 YFSETQ. V shed 4 bases, J shed 1 base, and the junction held 5 bases outside the gene matches. The CDR3 sequence is 16 residues long. This chain's CDR3 is CASSGTGGRRNTEAFF. CDR3 DNA: TGCGCCAGCAGCGGGACAGGGGGCCGTAGGAACACTGAAGCTTTCTTT.

In this sample, this clonotype turned up many times. The junction differs from germline at one of its ends, possibly a read error. The V and J genes are TRBV7-8 and TRBJ2-7; TRBD2 is a possible D gene (6 bases). Germline CDR1 reads SGHVS; CDR2 reads FQNEAQ. This CDR3 has 13 amino acids. CDR3 region: CASTLLASYEQYF. The CDR3 coding sequence is TGTGCCAGCACCTTACTAGCTTCCTACGAGCAGTACTTC.

This clonotype was observed many times. The J gene is TRBJ1-3, the V gene TRBV29-1, with D possibly matching TRBD1 (5 bases). The V gene's germline CDR1 is SQVTM and CDR2 ANQGSEA. The V gene lost 4 bases and the J gene lost 4 bases, with 8 bases spanning the gap. CDR3 length: 12 amino acids. The CDR3 DNA follows: TGCAGCGTTGGGGGGGTAGGAAACACCATATATTTT. This sequence encodes CSVGGVGNTIYF.

J is TRBJ2-1 and V is TRBV7-8; D remains unclear. The CDR3 covers 13 residues. Trimming shortened V by 2 bases and J by 12 bases, and 14 bases separated the two germline ends. Germline loops: CDR1 SGHVS, CDR2 FQNEAQ. CDR3 sequence: CASSLTHQKGQFF. CDR3 DNA: TGTGCCAGCAGCTTAACTCACCAGAAGGGGCAGTTCTTC.

The sample holds many counts of this clonotype. The CDR3 nucleotides read TGTGCCAGCAGTTTGGGGACAGGGTTTGGAGAAAAACTGTTTTTT. This codes for CASSLGTGFGEKLFF. The J gene is TRBJ1-4, the V gene TRBV12-3 or TRBV12-4, with 9 bases lining up with TRBD1. This CDR3 is 15 amino acids long. The junction had 7 bases not matched to a gene; V was cut back by 3 bases and J by 8 bases.

V usage is TRBV5-1 and J usage is TRBJ1-1, with TRBD1 as a possible D gene (5 bases). This CDR3 is built from 13 residues. Germline values: CDR1 SGHRS, CDR2 YFSETQ. V lost 8 bases and J 2 bases, leaving 13 bases between the germline ends. CDR3 amino acids: CASFGTLNTEAFF. In DNA form, the CDR3 reads TGCGCCAGTTTCGGGACGCTAAACACTGAAGCTTTCTTT.

For this clonotype: A single base separates this from a much larger clone, so it may be a read error. This chain links TRBV28 with TRBJ2-5; 8 nucleotides line up with TRBD1. Looked up from germline, CDR1 is MDHEN and CDR2 is SYDVKM. This CDR3 spans 15 amino acids. CDR3 loop: CASSRTGKYQEAQYF. The CDR3 coding sequence is TGTGCCAGCAGTAGGACAGGGAAGTACCAAGAGGCCCAGTACTTC.

The table lists this clonotype with many counts. The V and J genes are TRBV29-1 and TRBJ1-3; D is ambiguous. Germline V gene data show CDR1 as SQVTM and CDR2 as ANQGSEA. This CDR3 comprises 12 residues. The V gene lost 5 bases and the J gene lost 4 bases, with 9 bases spanning the gap. As DNA, the CDR3 is TGCAGCGTTCTATTTACGGGAAACACCATATATTTT. This gives the protein CSVLFTGNTIYF.

This clonotype was counted between two and nine times. The rearrangement links TRBV5-1 to TRBJ2-1; 8 positions match TRBD2. Trimming at V came to 1 base and at J to 7 bases, leaving 7 bases not matched to a gene. Germline CDR1 SGHRS, CDR2 YFSETQ. The CDR3 loop spans 15 amino acids. CDR3 sequence: CASSLILRGENEQFF. The CDR3 bases are TGCGCCAGCAGCTTGATTTTGCGGGGGGAGAATGAGCAGTTCTTC.

The rearrangement uses TRBV11-2 and TRBJ2-7, with 7 bases fitting TRBD2. CDR1 is SGHAT, CDR2 FQNNGV, per germline. The V segment lost 8 bases and the J segment 4 bases; nucleotides outside the gene matches: 11. The CDR3 consists of 14 residues. CDR3 loop: CASSQRGFQYEQYF. The CDR3 DNA is TGTGCCAGCTCCCAGCGGGGATTTCAATACGAGCAGTACTTC.

This clonotype was recorded at least ten times. The gene calls are TRBV4-1 and TRBJ2-5, with a possible D match to TRBD2 (6 bases). The CDR3 is 14 amino acids. Between the trimmed V and J ends, which lost 5 bases and 3 bases, there was a span of 13 bases. CDR1 is MGHRA, CDR2 YSYEKL, per germline. CDR3 residues: CASSTIAGKETQYF. Written as DNA, the CDR3 is TGCGCCAGCAGCACCATCGCGGGGAAAGAGACCCAGTACTTC.

The chain couples TRBV24-1 to TRBJ1-1, with D unclear. The CDR3 has 13 residues. Trimming took 5 bases from V and 3 from J, leaving 9 bases between them. CDR1 and CDR2 (germline): KGHDR, SFDVKD. CDR3 bases: TGTGCCACCAGTGCCGAACGGGACACTGAAGCTTTCTTT. Protein sequence: CATSAERDTEAFF.

There are many counts of this clonotype. The chain joins TRBV12-3 or TRBV12-4 to TRBJ2-2, with D uncertain. The V and J ends lost 4 bases and 0 bases respectively, with 6 bases between them. CDR3 length equals 14 residues. The DNA for the CDR3 is TGTGCCAGCAGTTCCAACTCGAACACCGGGGAGCTGTTTTTT. Its translation is CASSSNSNTGELFF.

The chain employs TRBV27 and TRBJ2-1; TRBD2 matches at 7 bases. Germline V lookup: CDR1 MNHEY, CDR2 SMNVEV (reference sequence). This CDR3 has 14 amino acids. J gave up 4 bases and V 6 bases, and 6 bases lay outside the gene matches. CDR3: CASSAGANYNEQFF. As DNA, the CDR3 is TGTGCCAGCAGCGCGGGAGCCAATTACAATGAGCAGTTCTTC.

In this sample, this clonotype turned up many times. This chain links TRBV24-1 with TRBJ2-2; the D is unclear. This CDR3 comprises 12 residues. Between the trimmed V and J ends, which lost 9 bases and 5 bases, there was a span of 9 bases. Germline V CDR1 and CDR2: KGHDR, SFDVKD. In DNA form, the CDR3 reads TGTGCCACCGCTGTCGCTACCGGGGAGCTGTTTTTT. Its protein product is CATAVATGELFF.

This clonotype was counted a few times. This rearrangement joins TRBV10-3 to TRBJ2-7; 7 positions agree with TRBD1. Germline CDR1 is ENHRY and CDR2 is SYGVKD. This CDR3 has 14 residues. Trimming took 2 bases from V and 0 from J; bases not matched to a gene: 1. The CDR3 sequence: CAISETGDSYEQYF. CDR3 DNA: TGTGCCATCAGTGAGACAGGGGACTCCTACGAGCAGTACTTC.

This clonotype was counted between two and nine times. The CDR3 DNA follows: TGCGCCAGCAGTAATCCCCGGGATGAGCAGTTCTTC. This translates into CASSNPRDEQFF. The chain carries TRBV5-1 and TRBJ2-1; the D is unclear. The CDR3 extends over 12 amino acids. CDR1 is SGHRS, CDR2 YFSETQ, per germline. V was cut by 5 bases and J by 8 bases, with 11 bases left in between.

This clonotype occurred a few times. This rearrangement joins TRBV7-8 to TRBJ2-7; the D is unclear. This CDR3 comprises 14 residues. Trimming left V 4 bases short and J 2 bases short, with 12 bases between. Per the germline V gene, CDR1 is SGHVS and CDR2 is FQNEAQ. CDR3 sequence: CASSSRTSTYEQYF. The DNA for the CDR3 is TGTGCCAGCAGCTCCCGGACCTCGACCTACGAGCAGTACTTC.

Many counts were recorded for this clonotype. This chain uses TRBV11-2 with TRBJ1-5, with D uncertain. The CDR3 has 10 amino acids. Germline V gene lookup returns CDR1 SGHAT and CDR2 FQNNGV. Here the CDR3 reads CPVSNQPQHF. The CDR3 DNA follows: TGTCCGGTTAGCAATCAGCCCCAGCATTTT.

In this sample, this clonotype turned up a few times. The chain has TRBV28 and TRBJ1-5; maybe TRBD1 (5 bases). CDR3 length equals 16 residues. Trimming took 7 bases from V and 5 from J, leaving 21 bases between them. The V gene's germline CDR1 is MDHEN and CDR2 SYDVKM. The CDR3 DNA reads as TGTGCCAGCAACCCAATTTACGACAGACGAGATCAGCCCCAGCATTTT. Its translation is CASNPIYDRRDQPQHF.

V gene TRBV14 combines with J gene TRBJ1-4; D gene ambiguous. The V gene lost 0 bases and the J gene lost 4 bases, with 9 bases spanning the gap. The CDR3 runs to 15 residues. Per germline, CDR1 SGHDN and CDR2 FVKESK. The CDR3 reads CASSQDYGLNEKLFF. CDR3 DNA sequence: TGTGCCAGCAGCCAAGACTACGGGCTTAATGAAAAACTGTTTTTT.

This clonotype was seen many times. The V gene is TRBV5-1, the J gene TRBJ2-7; TRBD1 or TRBD2 may be the D gene (6 bases each). Trimming cost V 9 bases and J 0 bases, with 19 bases left between them. The CDR3 extends over 15 amino acids. Looked up from germline, CDR1 is SGHRS and CDR2 is YFSETQ. Written as DNA, the CDR3 is TGCGCCACTCGTCTGGAGGGGGTGAGCTCCTACGAGCAGTACTTC. Residues: CATRLEGVSSYEQYF.

About this clonotype: A much larger clone lies a single base off, so this may be a read error. The chain recombines TRBV7-9 with TRBJ1-3; TRBD1 might be the D (5 bases). The V gene's germline CDR1 is SEHNR and CDR2 FQNEAQ (reference sequence). CDR3 length equals 14 residues. The CDR3 here is CVSSLTGAGNTIYF. The CDR3 nucleotides are TGTGTCAGCAGCTTAACTGGGGCGGGAAACACCATATATTTT.

This clonotype was detected many times. CDR3 sequence reads: CASRLTGVTWETQYF. CDR3 in DNA: TGTGCCAGCAGACTCACGGGGGTTACGTGGGAGACCCAGTACTTC. The chain carries TRBV12-3 or TRBV12-4 and TRBJ2-5; a weak D match, TRBD2 (6 bases). The CDR3 has 15 amino acids. V gave up 6 bases and J gave up 5 bases, with 19 bases separating them.

This clonotype was seen at least ten times. The genes are TRBV12-3 or TRBV12-4 and TRBJ2-7; a weak D match, TRBD2 (6 bases). V was pared by 5 bases and J by 0 bases, with 11 bases between. CDR3 size: 14 residues. The CDR3 sequence is CASSPDYLSYEQYF. The DNA of the CDR3 is TGTGCCAGCAGTCCGGACTATCTCTCCTACGAGCAGTACTTC.

This clonotype was detected many times. The chain has TRBV11-2 and TRBJ1-1; no definite D call. The V and J ends lost 3 bases and 1 base respectively, with 6 bases between them. The germline V gene has CDR1 SGHAT and CDR2 FQNNGV. There are 13 residues in the CDR3. This chain's CDR3 is CASSLFKNTEAFF. The CDR3 DNA is TGTGCCAGCAGCTTGTTTAAGAACACTGAAGCTTTCTTT.